The clone carrying this TCR beta chain was counted between two and nine times. Together with a sample-barcoded 5' primer, a J-beta primer mix was included in a second PCR lasting about 6 to 12 cycles. TCRdb analysed the 5' RACE reads with MiXCR anew, one entry per CDR3 protein. The table records about 1.8 million distinct CDR3 sequences, roughly 50% of them present only once. This entry belongs to a study of blood T cells in healthy people across ages. Overall study context: Template switching captured about one barcoded beta molecule per two T cells.

Looked up from germline, CDR1 is MRHNA and CDR2 is SNTAGT. V was clipped by 10 bases and J by 4 bases; unmatched bases: 7. This CDR3 has 14 residues. Sequencing was performed on blood. This receptor was taken from a woman in her forties in good health. V usage is TRBV6-4 and J usage is TRBJ2-7, with 13 bases aligning to TRBD2. The CDR3 protein is CAIKTSGGTYEQYF. CDR3 bases: TGTGCCATCAAGACTAGCGGGGGGACTTACGAGCAGTACTTC.